This TCR beta chain was identified in a study of blood T cell repertoires in COVID-19. Background on the study: Samples taken during acute and convalescent COVID-19 were collected in the United States, Italy and Spain.

About this clone itself: A much larger clonotype is one base distant, so this may be a read error.

As originally analysed: Reference gene primer amplification gave estimated nucleated cell counts. Only in-frame clones appear in the TCRdb table, and some are missing; sequencing was by immunoSEQ multiplex PCR. D and trimming come from the DNA, and the V and J calls and clone size come from that table. The table lists some 150,000 clones, less than 90% of them singletons. Living in 25 or so US areas, the participants were between roughly 18 and 90 years of age. Cohort placement rested on clinical history that participants reported themselves. The CDR3 is 16 amino acids. The ends were cut back, 2 bases at V and 4 bases at J, with 17 bases in the middle. CDR1 SGHRS and CDR2 YFSETQ come from the germline V gene.

The source of this sequence is a woman between 50 and 59 years old who had been exposed to COVID-19. What was sequenced was PBMCs or T cells enriched from blood (not recorded which). V and J are TRBV5-1 and TRBJ2-3; D unresolved. In DNA form, the CDR3 reads TGCGCCAGCAGCTTTGGAATTAGCCTTTTCGCAGATACGCAGTATTTT. The encoded protein is CASSFGISLFADTQYF.